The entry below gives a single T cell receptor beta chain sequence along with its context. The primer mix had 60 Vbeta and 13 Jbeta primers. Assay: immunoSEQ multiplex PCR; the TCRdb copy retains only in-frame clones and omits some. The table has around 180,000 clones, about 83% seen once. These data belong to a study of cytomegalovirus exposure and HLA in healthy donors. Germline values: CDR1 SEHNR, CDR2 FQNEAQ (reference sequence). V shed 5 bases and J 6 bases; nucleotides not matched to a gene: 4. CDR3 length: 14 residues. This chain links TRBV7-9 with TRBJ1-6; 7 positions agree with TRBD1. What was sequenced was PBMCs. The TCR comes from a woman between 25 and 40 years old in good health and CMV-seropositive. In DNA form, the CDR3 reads TGTGCCAGCAGCGGGACAGACTTTAATTCACCCCTCCACTTT. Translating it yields CASSGTDFNSPLHF. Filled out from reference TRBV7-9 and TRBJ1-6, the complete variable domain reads DTGVSQNPRHKITKRGQNVTFRCDPISEHNRLYWYRQTLGQGPEFLTYFQNEAQLEKSRLLSDRFSAERPKGSFSTLEIQRTEQGDSAMYLCASSGTDFNSPLHFGNGTRLTVT.